These T cell receptor beta chains were read from a single sample in a study of T cells in Graves' hyperthyroidism and ophthalmopathy. TCRdb redid the calling of the multiplex PCR reads with MiXCR, one entry per CDR3 protein. Here the sample spans fewer than 500,000 distinct CDR3 sequences, about 13% being singletons. Sequencing was carried out using blood. These receptors all stem from a man in his thirties or forties with Graves' hyperthyroidism that later progressed to Graves' ophthalmopathy. The CDR3 runs from the conserved cysteine through the conserved F or W. D genes are given only for firm matches. Not every row has a clone size; where given, it reads once, few, many or a size class.

>16|TRBJ2-1|TRBV5-5|TRBD2|.
CASSSPGGTVYNEQFF
TGTGCCAGCAGCTCACCGGGGGGGACGGTCTACAATGAGCAGTTCTTC
>16|TRBJ2-1|TRBV19|TRBD1|.
CASSPTRTGVYNEQFF
TGTGCCAGTAGTCCCACAAGGACAGGGGTCTACAATGAGCAGTTCTTC
>12|TRBJ1-2|TRBV24-1|.|.
CATSDYGYGYTF
TGTGCCACCAGTGATTATGGCTATGGCTACACCTTC
>14|TRBJ2-2|TRBV11-2|TRBD2|many
CASSLLAGDGELFF
TGTGCCAGCAGCCTCCTAGCGGGGGACGGGGAGCTGTTTTTT
>13|TRBJ1-3|TRBV10-3|.|once
CAISGTAGNTIYF
TGTGCCATCAGTGGGACAGCTGGAAACACCATATATTTT
>14|TRBJ1-5|TRBV19|.|few
CASSPGGINQPQHF
TGTGCCAGTTCCCCTGGCGGGATCAATCAGCCCCAGCATTTT
>11|TRBJ2-3|TRBV3-1|.|many
CASRSKDTQYF
TGTGCCAGCCGTAGTAAGGATACGCAGTATTTT
>13|TRBJ2-3|TRBV7-3|TRBD2|.
CASSSGRGDTQYF
TGTGCCAGCAGTTCTGGGAGGGGAGATACGCAGTATTTT
>14|TRBJ1-1|TRBV29-1|.|.
CSPTGLLWNTEAFF
TGCTCTCCCACAGGGCTCTTATGGAACACTGAAGCTTTCTTT
>15|TRBJ2-7|TRBV20-1|TRBD2|.
CSARRAGRGAYEQYF
TGCAGTGCTAGAAGGGCGGGGCGGGGGGCCTACGAGCAGTACTTC
>13|TRBJ2-5|TRBV20-1|.|few
CSARYRDQVDQYF
TGCAGTGCTAGATACAGGGACCAAGTTGACCAGTACTTC
>14|TRBJ1-2|TRBV28|TRBD1|many
CASSLLTGGYGYTF
TGTGCCAGCAGTTTGTTAACAGGGGGCTATGGCTACACCTTC
>14|TRBJ2-7|TRBV28|.|many
CASSPPGISYEQYF
TGTGCCAGCTCCCCCCCCGGGATCTCCTACGAGCAGTACTTC
>14|TRBJ2-2|TRBV10-2|.|.
CASSEGRWVGELFF
TGCGCCAGCTCAGAGGGGCGGTGGGTCGGGGAGCTGTTTTTT
>12|TRBJ1-5|TRBV7-8|.|many
CASSPQRQPQHF
TGTGCCAGCAGCCCCCAGCGGCAGCCCCAGCATTTT
>16|TRBJ1-4|TRBV10-3|TRBD1|.
CAISPGGGSADEKLFF
TGTGCCATCAGCCCAGGGGGTGGCTCCGCGGATGAAAAACTGTTTTTT
>14|TRBJ1-1|TRBV12-3/TRBV12-4|.|many
CASTEQGWSTEAFF
TGTGCCAGCACCGAACAGGGTTGGAGCACTGAAGCTTTCTTT
>16|TRBJ1-4|TRBV15|.|.
CATSRDEGKGIGKLFF
TGTGCCACCAGCAGAGACGAGGGGAAGGGGATCGGGAAACTGTTTTTT
>14|TRBJ1-2|TRBV20-1|.|many
CSSDQGRGNYGYTF
TGCAGTTCCGATCAGGGGCGCGGTAACTATGGCTACACCTTC
>14|TRBJ2-7|TRBV3-1|.|once
CASSQGTGFGEQYF
TGTGCCAGCAGCCAAGGGACGGGGTTCGGGGAGCAGTACTTC
>16|TRBJ2-7|TRBV7-2|TRBD1|many
CASSSYSPTGGWEQYF
TGTGCCAGCAGCTCCTACTCCCCGACAGGGGGTTGGGAGCAGTACTTC
>15|TRBJ1-5|TRBV28|TRBD1|.
CASSLRQGWNQPQHF
TGTGCCAGCAGTTTACGACAGGGATGGAATCAGCCCCAGCATTTT
>15|TRBJ2-3|TRBV4-1|TRBD1|.
CASSHRDRGTDTQYF
TGCGCCAGCAGCCACCGGGACAGGGGCACAGATACGCAGTATTTT
>19|TRBJ1-1|TRBV5-1|TRBD1|many
CASSLQGQGLGRMNTEAFF
TGCGCCAGCAGCCTCCAGGGACAGGGTTTGGGGCGCATGAACACTGAAGCTTTCTTT
>14|TRBJ1-1|TRBV2|.|.
CASNRQVMNTEAFF
TGTGCCAGCAACCGACAGGTCATGAACACTGAAGCTTTCTTT
>17|TRBJ2-6|TRBV28|.|many
CASSLGSGYSGANVLTF
TGTGCCAGCAGTTTAGGATCGGGATACTCTGGGGCCAACGTCCTGACTTTC